The sample holds one count of the clone carrying this TCR beta chain. As yet, its antigen is unknown. This specimen belongs to a study of T cell responses to AZD1222 COVID-19 vaccine. Study outcomes and limitations: In a largely white British group with more females than males, clonal diversity was possibly underestimated.

Generated by immunoSEQ multiplex PCR, the TCRdb table keeps only in-frame clones and is missing some. The sample lists more than 100,000 clones, around nine tenths seen once, with under 4.5% in the top ten. The germline V gene encodes CDR1 LNHDA and CDR2 SQIVND (reference sequence). CDR3 length equals 18 residues. The V gene end was trimmed by 2 bases and the J gene end by 8 bases; junction bases not matched to a gene: 12. The rearrangement joins TRBV19 to TRBJ2-1; TRBD2 aligns across 13 bases. The TCR sequence derives from an adult in good health. Here the sequenced sample was peripheral blood, taken on day 0 of AZD1222 vaccination. The DNA for the CDR3 is TGTGCCAGTAGTATAACTAGCGGGGGGGCACTCAGCTTCTATGAGCAGTTCTTC. It yields the protein CASSITSGGALSFYEQFF.